The 31 T cell receptor beta chains below come from one sample, sequenced in a study of cytomegalovirus exposure and HLA in healthy donors. In the PCR, 60 Vbeta and 13 Jbeta primers were used. Produced via immunoSEQ multiplex PCR; TCRdb's table is partial and in-frame only. The sample lists 150,000 to 250,000 clones, 82% occurring once. Input material: PBMCs. The receptor source for this set is a woman between 45 and 60 years old in good health and CMV-seropositive.

The rearrangement uses TRBV6-5 and TRBJ2-5, with D unclear. Germline assignment: CDR1 MNHEY and CDR2 SVGAGI. This CDR3 has 12 residues. Trimming removed 6 bases at V and 0 bases at J, with 5 bases between. CDR3 sequence: CASRRDQETQYF. The CDR3 DNA reads TGTGCCAGCAGAAGAGACCAAGAGACCCAGTACTTC.

The V and J genes are TRBV7-8 and TRBJ2-3, with D possibly matching TRBD2 (5 bases). V was trimmed by 1 base and J by 4 bases, leaving 12 bases between them. The CDR3 contains 15 residues. In germline, CDR1 is SGHVS, CDR2 FQNEAQ. DNA of the CDR3: TGTGCCAGCAGCTTAGGGGTTAGCGAAGCAGATACGCAGTATTTT. It translates to CASSLGVSEADTQYF.

This rearrangement joins TRBV14 to TRBJ2-1; a possible D gene is TRBD2 (5 bases). Trimming removed 2 bases from V and 4 bases from J, with 9 bases in between. The CDR3 extends over 14 amino acids. The V gene's germline CDR1 is SGHDN and CDR2 FVKESK. For the CDR3, the DNA is TGTGCCAGCAGCCAAAGCGGCTGGTACAATGAGCAGTTCTTC. Encoded protein: CASSQSGWYNEQFF.

V and J are TRBV28 and TRBJ1-3; 11 positions match TRBD1. Per germline, CDR1 MDHEN and CDR2 SYDVKM. Losses at the gene ends were 2 bases for V and 8 bases for J; bases not matched to a gene: 8. This CDR3 spans 16 amino acids. The CDR3 loop is CASSLIGQGAQDTIYF. Here the CDR3 DNA reads TGTGCCAGCAGTTTAATCGGACAGGGGGCGCAGGACACCATATATTTT.

J is TRBJ2-5 and V is TRBV10-3; possible D gene TRBD1, 5 bases. Trimming left V 3 bases short and J 2 bases short, with 13 bases between. The CDR3 totals 15 residues. Germline CDR1 and CDR2: ENHRY and SYGVKD. In nucleotides, the CDR3 is TGTGCCATCAGTGAAAAGGCAGGGTTGCAAGAGACCCAGTACTTC. Amino acid sequence: CAISEKAGLQETQYF.

This chain connects TRBV27 to TRBJ2-7; 10 positions match TRBD2. Germline CDR1 is MNHEY and CDR2 is SMNVEV (reference sequence). CDR3 length: 17 amino acids. Germline trimming cut 5 bases from V and 1 base from J; bases unmatched to any gene: 11. The CDR3 region is CASSIGPLAGPSYEQYF. The CDR3 nucleotides are TGTGCCAGCAGTATCGGACCACTAGCGGGGCCTTCCTACGAGCAGTACTTC.

The chain uses TRBV7-2 and TRBJ2-2; TRBD2 matches 14 bases. V dropped 5 bases and J dropped 9; count of bases not matched to a gene: 11. The germline V gene encodes CDR1 SGHTA and CDR2 FQGNSA. The CDR3 has 17 amino acids. Written as DNA, the CDR3 is TGTGCCAGCAGCCCGGGACTAGCGGGGGACAATGCCCGGGAGCTGTTTTTT. The encoded protein is CASSPGLAGDNARELFF. Supplemented by reference TRBV7-2 and TRBJ2-2, the full variable domain reads GAGVSQSPSNKVTEKGKDVELRCDPISGHTALYWYRQSLGQGLEFLIYFQGNSAPDKSGLPSDRFSAERTGGSVSTLTIQRTQQEDSAVYLCASSPGLAGDNARELFFGEGSRLTVL.

This rearrangement joins TRBV5-5 to TRBJ1-1; D is ambiguous. This CDR3 comprises 15 residues. Germline V gene sequence: CDR1 SGHKS, CDR2 YYEKEE (reference sequence). The ends were cut back, 0 bases at V and 0 bases at J, with 9 bases in the middle. The CDR3 DNA follows: TGTGCCAGCAGCTTGGGTTTTGTTATGAACACTGAAGCTTTCTTT. Translation: CASSLGFVMNTEAFF.

The chain uses TRBV7-2 and TRBJ2-7; D might be TRBD1 (5 bases). Trimming pared 2 bases from V and 3 bases from J, leaving 5 bases between. In germline, CDR1 is SGHTA, CDR2 FQGNSA. This CDR3 has 12 amino acids. The CDR3 loop reads CASSLQGYEQYF. The CDR3 nucleotides read TGTGCCAGCAGCTTACAGGGCTACGAGCAGTACTTC. Full variable domain (remainder filled in from reference TRBV7-2 and TRBJ2-7): GAGVSQSPSNKVTEKGKDVELRCDPISGHTALYWYRQSLGQGLEFLIYFQGNSAPDKSGLPSDRFSAERTGGSVSTLTIQRTQQEDSAVYLCASSLQGYEQYFGPGTRLTVT.

The genes are TRBV11-2 and TRBJ1-6, with D perhaps TRBD1 (5 bases). Deletions cut 1 base from V and 9 bases from J, with 13 bases between. Per the germline V gene, CDR1 is SGHAT and CDR2 is FQNNGV. This CDR3 spans 15 amino acids. The DNA of the CDR3 is TGTGCCAGCAGCTTAGTGGGGACTACGCGTTCACCCCTCCACTTT. This encodes CASSLVGTTRSPLHF.

The chain couples TRBV11-1 to TRBJ2-5; possibly TRBD2 for D (5 bases). Germline CDR1 SGHAT, CDR2 FQDESV (reference sequence). V was cut by 0 bases and J by 13 bases, with 15 bases left in between. There are 13 residues in the CDR3. The CDR3 loop is CASSLAHGGGRYF. The CDR3 DNA reads as TGTGCCAGCAGCTTAGCGCACGGTGGCGGGCGGTACTTC.

The chain is built from TRBV7-2 and TRBJ2-1; TRBD1 matches at 7 bases. CDR1 and CDR2 from the germline V gene are SGHTA and FQGNSA. V gave up 5 bases and J gave up 7 bases; unmatched junction bases: 8. This CDR3 comprises 14 residues. The CDR3 DNA reads TGTGCCAGCAGCCTGGGACAGCTGGGGAATGAGCAGTTCTTC. Protein product: CASSLGQLGNEQFF.

The chain uses TRBV18 and TRBJ2-3; 7 bases map to TRBD2. The CDR3 totals 15 residues. CDR1 and CDR2 (germline): KGHSH, LQKENI. The ends lost 8 bases at V and 1 base at J; junction bases unmatched: 9. This chain's CDR3 is CASALSSGGTDTQYF. CDR3 bases: TGTGCCAGCGCACTCTCTAGCGGAGGCACAGATACGCAGTATTTT.

This clone has a single count. V gene TRBV5-1 combines with J gene TRBJ1-4, with a weak D call TRBD1 (6 bases). Trimming left V 3 bases short and J 4 bases short, with 10 bases between. The germline CDR1 and CDR2 sequences are SGHRS and YFSETQ. This CDR3 is 14 amino acids long. The CDR3 protein is CASSSDSFNEKLFF. The CDR3 nucleotides read TGCGCCAGCAGCTCGGACAGTTTTAATGAAAAACTGTTTTTT.

The chain carries TRBV6-1 and TRBJ2-5; tentative D call: TRBD1 (5 bases). Germline V CDR1 and CDR2: MNHNS, SASEGT. The CDR3 is 14 residues long. The V end was cut by 5 bases, the J end by 1 base, with 11 bases between. As DNA, the CDR3 is TGTGCCAGCAGTCTCCAGGGAACCCAAGAGACCCAGTACTTC. Amino acids: CASSLQGTQETQYF.

V gene TRBV19 combines with J gene TRBJ2-2; D possibly corresponds to TRBD1 (6 bases). Trimming pared 7 bases from V and 2 bases from J, leaving 20 bases between. The germline gives CDR1 LNHDA, CDR2 SQIVND (reference sequence). The CDR3 has 17 amino acids. This chain's CDR3 is CASTTRGTTLNTGELFF. The CDR3, as DNA: TGTGCCAGTACTACTAGGGGGACAACCCTTAACACCGGGGAGCTGTTTTTT.

This chain uses TRBV5-1 with TRBJ2-2; 10 bases map to TRBD2. The CDR3 length is 16 residues. With 4 bases clipped from V and 4 bases from J, the junction kept 7 bases outside the gene matches. From germline, CDR1 is SGHRS and CDR2 YFSETQ. CDR3 residues: CASSPTSGAGTGELFF. CDR3 coding DNA: TGCGCCAGCAGCCCTACTAGCGGGGCGGGCACCGGGGAGCTGTTTTTT.

The chain links TRBV27 to TRBJ2-5, with 8 bases lining up with TRBD1. Germline CDR1 and CDR2: MNHEY and SMNVEV (reference sequence). This CDR3 region has 17 residues. Losses at the gene ends were 10 bases for V and 4 bases for J; bases not matched to a gene: 20. CDR3 coding DNA: TGTGCCACCCCACTCCCTAAGACAGGGGTCCTTTTAGAGACCCAGTACTTC. Encoded protein: CATPLPKTGVLLETQYF.

The V and J genes are TRBV28 and TRBJ2-7, with D possibly being TRBD1 (6 bases). The CDR3 is 16 residues long. V lost 8 bases, J lost 0 bases, and 20 bases lay in between. The germline V gene encodes CDR1 MDHEN and CDR2 SYDVKM. The CDR3, as DNA: TGTGCCAGCTGGTCCTGGCGCGGACAGTACTCCTACGAGCAGTACTTC. Its protein is CASWSWRGQYSYEQYF.

In the case of this clone: An end of the junction does not agree with germline; a read error may underlie this. V usage is TRBV7-9 and J usage is TRBJ2-5; 7 bases map to TRBD2. The CDR3 runs 17 residues. CDR1 is SEHNR and CDR2 is FQNEAQ in the germline V gene (reference sequence). DNA of the CDR3: TGTTCCAGCAGCTTAGGGTCTAGCGGTAATCGCCAAGAGACCCAGTACTTC. Translated: CSSSLGSSGNRQETQYF.

This sequence joins TRBV5-8 and TRBJ2-5; 11 bases match TRBD1. The germline CDR1 and CDR2 sequences are SGHTS and YDEGEE. CDR3 size: 15 residues. The V and J ends lost 4 bases and 5 bases, in that order; junction bases with no gene match: 7. CDR3 nucleotides: TGTGCCAGCAGCATGGGGACAGGGGGAACGGAGACCCAGTACTTC. Amino acid sequence: CASSMGTGGTETQYF.

Details on this clone: The junction differs from germline at one of its ends, possibly a read error. The rearrangement links TRBV7-9 to TRBJ2-5; 10 bases are shared with TRBD2. The CDR3 contains 12 residues. In germline, CDR1 is SEHNR, CDR2 FQNEAQ (reference sequence). CDR3 region: CSSRGLAETQYF. The CDR3 coding sequence is TGTTCCAGCAGGGGACTAGCGGAGACCCAGTACTTC.

This clone was found once. J is TRBJ2-3 and V is TRBV4-2; possible D gene TRBD2, 5 bases. This CDR3 spans 13 amino acids. Per the germline V gene, CDR1 is LGHNA and CDR2 is YNFKEQ. Between the trimmed V and J ends, which lost 0 bases and 11 bases, there was a span of 12 bases. As DNA, the CDR3 is TGTGCCAGCAGCCAAGATCCCAGCGGAGAGCAGTATTTT. Protein sequence: CASSQDPSGEQYF.

The chain carries TRBV18 and TRBJ1-2; possible D gene TRBD1, 5 bases. Looked up from germline, CDR1 is KGHSH and CDR2 is LQKENI. The CDR3 length is 14 residues. Trimming cost V 3 bases and J 6 bases, with 14 bases left between them. The CDR3 coding sequence is TGTGCCAGCTCACCGAGCGGGGGGGAGGATGGCTACACCTTC. It encodes CASSPSGGEDGYTF. The full variable domain, completed using reference TRBV18 and TRBJ1-2, is NAGVMQNPRHLVRRRGQEARLRCSPMKGHSHVYWYRQLPEEGLKFMVYLQKENIIDESGMPKERFSAEFPKEGPSILRIQQVVRGDSAAYFCASSPSGGEDGYTFGSGTRLTVV.

Turning to this clone: The junction departs from germline at one end; a sequencing error may be responsible. This chain joins TRBV2 and TRBJ2-4, with a weak D call TRBD1 (7 bases). CDR3 size: 16 residues. CDR1 is SNHLY, CDR2 FYNNEI, per germline. The CDR3 protein is CASSLRQGGAKNSQYF. The CDR3 DNA reads TGTGCCAGCAGTCTTCGACAGGGAGGAGCCAAAAACAGTCAGTACTTC. The full variable domain, its missing parts supplied by reference TRBV2 and TRBJ2-4, is EPEVTQTPSHQVTQMGQEVILRCVPISNHLYFYWYRQILGQKVEFLVSFYNNEISEKSEIFDDQFSVERPDGSNFTLKIRSTKLEDSAMYFCASSLRQGGAKNSQYFGAGTRLSVL.

The chain uses TRBV4-2 and TRBJ2-3, with 9 positions matching TRBD2. Germline values: CDR1 LGHNA, CDR2 YNFKEQ. The CDR3 has 16 residues. Losses at the gene ends were 4 bases for V and 0 bases for J; bases not matched to a gene: 5. This CDR3 reads CASSPLSGGSTDTQYF. The CDR3 coding sequence is TGTGCCAGCAGCCCCCTTAGCGGGGGCAGCACAGATACGCAGTATTTT.

V usage is TRBV15 and J usage is TRBJ2-3; TRBD1 is a possible D gene (7 bases). The CDR3 is 19 amino acids. CDR1 is LNHNV and CDR2 is YYDKDF in the germline V gene (reference sequence). Trimming removed 0 bases from V and 6 bases from J, with 25 bases in between. CDR3 protein: CATSRDRRTGGGSLDTQYF. The CDR3 bases are TGTGCCACCAGCAGAGATCGAAGGACAGGAGGGGGTTCTTTGGATACGCAGTATTTT.

This clone was detected a few times. The chain combines TRBV19 with TRBJ2-7; tentative D call: TRBD1 (6 bases). This CDR3 region has 15 residues. V lost 4 bases and J 0 bases, leaving 13 bases between the germline ends. Germline loops: CDR1 LNHDA, CDR2 SQIVND (reference sequence). The CDR3 DNA reads TGTGCCAGTAGTAGGGGACAAGGAGGCTCCTACGAGCAGTACTTC. Protein: CASSRGQGGSYEQYF.

The chain links TRBV12-5 to TRBJ2-1, with a possible D match to TRBD2 (5 bases). The CDR3 covers 15 residues. Trimming cost V 1 base and J 8 bases, with 15 bases left between them. The germline CDR1 and CDR2 sequences are LGHNT and FRNRAP. The CDR3 DNA follows: TGTGCTAGTGGTTTGGGAGTTTCTAGCATCGATGAGCAGTTCTTC. Translation: CASGLGVSSIDEQFF.

The chain employs TRBV5-3 and TRBJ2-4; the match to TRBD1 covers 9 bases. TRBV5-3 falls under the ORF class, with uncertain function. The CDR3 runs to 18 residues. V shed 4 bases and J 0 bases; nucleotides not matched to a gene: 11. CDR3 nucleotide sequence: TGTGCCAGAAGCAGACGGACAGGGGAGACGATAGCCAAAAACATTCAGTACTTC. It is translated as CARSRRTGETIAKNIQYF.

This rearrangement joins TRBV5-8 to TRBJ2-7; the D is unclear. Looked up from germline, CDR1 is SGHTS and CDR2 is YDEGEE. The CDR3 is 13 residues long. Trimming left V 1 base short and J 3 bases short, with 8 bases between. Here the CDR3 reads CASSLWHDYEQYF. The CDR3 region has the DNA TGTGCCAGCAGCTTGTGGCATGACTACGAGCAGTACTTC.